The rows below give T cell receptor beta chains drawn from one sample of a study of T cell clonotyping in hematopoietic cell transplantation. Clones were read by immunoSEQ multiplex PCR, and TCRdb kept only the in-frame ones, dropping some. The sample consists of about 9,400 clones, about three quarters of them appearing once. The sample in question was PBMCs, obtained 180 days after allogeneic stem cell transplant. These receptors were collected from a male patient aged 40-55 years who had an allogeneic stem cell transplant from a related donor, so the T cells may come from the graft donor. Some clones in this sample may be carry-over from other donors' samples. The CDR3 runs from the conserved cysteine through the conserved F or W. D genes are given only for firm matches. Size tells how often a clone was seen (once, few, many) or the class of an expanded clone, and some rows leave it out.

d_gene	len	j_gene	v_gene	abundance	CDR3aa	CDR3nt
TRBD1	14	TRBJ1-1	TRBV28	NA	CASSADRVDAEAFF	TGTGCCAGCAGCGCCGACAGGGTCGACGCTGAAGCTTTCTTT
TRBD1	14	TRBJ1-5	TRBV7-2	few	CASSLDRGMEPQHF	TGTGCCAGCAGCCTCGACAGGGGGATGGAGCCCCAGCATTTT
NA	15	TRBJ2-3	TRBV7-2	NA	CASSPVGGQTDTQYF	TGTGCCAGCAGCCCTGTTGGGGGGCAGACAGATACGCAGTATTTT
NA	16	TRBJ2-6	TRBV30	NA	CAWRWLGESGANVLTF	TGTGCCTGGAGGTGGCTTGGGGAGTCTGGGGCCAACGTCCTGACTTTC
NA	18	TRBJ1-3	TRBV5-6	NA	CASSFLGRPVLFGNTIYF	TGTGCCAGCAGCTTCTTGGGCAGGCCCGTACTCTTTGGAAACACCATATATTTT
TRBD2	18	TRBJ2-1	TRBV27	NA	CASSFIGPTSGGANEQFF	TGTGCCAGCAGTTTTATAGGTCCCACTAGCGGGGGTGCTAATGAGCAGTTCTTC
NA	15	TRBJ2-3	TRBV7-3	NA	CASSSQGGTSDTQYF	TGTGCCAGCAGCTCCCAGGGGGGGACCTCCGATACGCAGTATTTT
NA	12	TRBJ1-1	TRBV29-1	NA	CSVEAVSVQAFF	TGCAGCGTTGAAGCAGTGTCAGTCCAAGCTTTCTTT
TRBD2	16	TRBJ2-5	TRBV9	NA	CASSPGSGGLGETQYF	TGTGCCAGCAGCCCCGGTAGCGGGGGTTTGGGAGAGACCCAGTACTTC
NA	16	TRBJ1-1	TRBV6-1	NA	CASSEASRSGYAEAFF	TGTGCCAGCAGTGAAGCGTCTAGGTCCGGGTATGCTGAAGCTTTCTTT
TRBD2	16	TRBJ2-5	TRBV6-1	NA	CASSEGRLAGGETQYF	TGTGCCAGCAGTGAAGGGAGACTAGCGGGGGGGGAGACCCAGTACTTC
NA	11	TRBJ1-1	TRBV27	NA	CASRFRAEAFF	TGTGCCAGCAGGTTTAGGGCGGAAGCTTTCTTT
NA	13	TRBJ1-2	TRBV7-9	NA	CASGANGGYGYTF	TGTGCCAGCGGTGCAAACGGAGGATATGGCTACACCTTC
TRBD1	13	TRBJ2-7	TRBV4-3	NA	CASSRGQGGEQYF	TGCGCCAGCAGCCGAGGACAGGGCGGGGAGCAGTACTTC
NA	13	TRBJ2-7	TRBV15	NA	CATSTRQGGEQYF	TGTGCCACCAGCACCCGTCAAGGGGGGGAGCAGTACTTC
NA	15	TRBJ1-2	TRBV5-6	NA	CASSLSQPGFYGYTF	TGTGCCAGCAGCTTGAGTCAGCCCGGATTCTATGGCTACACCTTC
NA	15	TRBJ2-5	TRBV7-2	NA	CASSLSVRAKETQYF	TGTGCCAGCAGCTTAAGTGTCAGGGCTAAAGAGACCCAGTACTTC
NA	18	TRBJ2-6	TRBV28	few	CASSGTSLTQSRANVLTF	TGTGCCAGCAGTGGTACTAGCTTGACACAAAGTCGGGCCAACGTCCTGACTTTC
NA	15	TRBJ1-6	TRBV19	few	CASSVQPVINSPLHF	TGTGCCAGTAGTGTCCAACCCGTAATCAATTCACCCCTCCACTTT
NA	16	TRBJ1-1	TRBV28	once	CASSFYYGYSNTEAFF	TGTGCCAGCAGTTTTTACTATGGTTACTCGAACACTGAAGCTTTCTTT
NA	11	TRBJ2-3	TRBV30	NA	CAWSRADTQYF	TGTGCCTGGAGCCGGGCAGATACGCAGTATTTT
NA	12	TRBJ1-1	TRBV29-1	NA	CSVGGESTEAFF	TGCAGCGTTGGGGGGGAGAGCACTGAAGCTTTCTTT
TRBD1	15	TRBJ2-7	TRBV18	NA	CASSPPTGTGYEQYF	TGTGCCAGCTCACCACCGACCGGGACAGGGTACGAGCAGTACTTC
NA	14	TRBJ1-5	TRBV6-1	few	CASRGGLGNQPQHF	TGTGCCAGCAGAGGAGGATTAGGCAATCAGCCCCAGCATTTT
TRBD2	17	TRBJ2-1	TRBV9	NA	CASSASLSGAGYNEQFF	TGTGCCAGCAGCGCCTCGCTTAGCGGGGCCGGTTACAATGAGCAGTTCTTC
NA	14	TRBJ1-5	TRBV15	few	CATSRVTSNQPQHF	TGTGCCACCAGCAGAGTAACGAGCAATCAGCCCCAGCATTTT
NA	13	TRBJ1-1	TRBV2	NA	CATRLTEDTEAFF	TGTGCCACTAGACTGACAGAGGACACTGAAGCTTTCTTT